Below, 20 T cell receptor beta chains from the same sample are listed, as sequenced in a study of cytomegalovirus exposure and HLA in healthy donors. TCRdb keeps only in-frame clones here, not all; method: immunoSEQ multiplex PCR. The sample lists 100,000 to 150,000 clones, roughly 89% occurring once. The sequenced material came from PBMCs. The receptors shown here come from a woman aged 18 to 35 in good health and CMV-seronegative.

V gene TRBV6-6 combines with J gene TRBJ1-2; D might be TRBD1 (6 bases). CDR1 is MNHNY and CDR2 is SVGAGI in the germline V gene (reference sequence). The germline V and J ends were trimmed by 5 bases and 5 bases, with 9 bases remaining between them. The CDR3 is made up of 12 amino acids. CDR3 coding DNA: TGTGCCAGCAGTGACACAGGGTATGGCTACACCTTC. It specifies CASSDTGYGYTF.

The J gene is TRBJ2-6, the V gene TRBV7-8, with D tentatively TRBD1 (6 bases). CDR3 length: 20 amino acids. Germline CDR1 and CDR2: SGHVS and FQNEAQ. Trimming pared 4 bases from V and 0 bases from J, leaving 22 bases between. The CDR3 spells CASSSHPGVQSYSGANVLTF. The CDR3, as DNA: TGTGCCAGCAGCTCCCACCCAGGGGTCCAATCATACTCTGGGGCCAACGTCCTGACTTTC.

This clone was observed a single time. The rearrangement joins TRBV6-5 to TRBJ2-2; D gene unclear. The V and J ends lost 6 bases and 1 base respectively, with 9 bases between them. The CDR3 runs to 14 residues. Germline lookup yields CDR1 MNHEY and CDR2 SVGAGI. The CDR3 here is CASSLGQNTGELFF. The CDR3 region has the DNA TGTGCCAGCAGCCTGGGCCAGAACACCGGGGAGCTGTTTTTT.

The genes are TRBV6-5 and TRBJ2-7; possible D gene TRBD2, 6 bases. Per germline, CDR1 MNHEY and CDR2 SVGAGI. Trimming left V 6 bases short and J 1 base short, with 13 bases between. The CDR3 length is 14 residues. The CDR3 region has the DNA TGTGCCAGCAGCCAGGGACTGCGATCCTACGAGCAGTACTTC. Amino acids: CASSQGLRSYEQYF.

V usage is TRBV5-1 and J usage is TRBJ2-3; 9 bases align to TRBD2. Germline lookup yields CDR1 SGHRS and CDR2 YFSETQ. Trimming removed 4 bases from V and 1 base from J; junction bases left unmatched: 4. CDR3 length: 15 amino acids. CDR3 in amino acids: CASSPERGGTDTQYF. CDR3 coding DNA: TGCGCCAGCAGCCCTGAGCGGGGGGGCACAGATACGCAGTATTTT.

This sequence joins TRBV6-5 and TRBJ1-2; 9 bases are a match to TRBD1. The V gene end was trimmed by 6 bases and the J gene end by 3 bases; junction bases not matched to a gene: 5. The CDR3 loop spans 14 amino acids. CDR1 is MNHEY, CDR2 SVGAGI, per germline. The CDR3 region is CASRKQGADYGYTF. CDR3 coding DNA: TGTGCCAGCAGAAAACAGGGGGCGGACTATGGCTACACCTTC.

In this sample, this clone turned up once. The chain carries TRBV5-1 and TRBJ2-1; 7 bases line up with TRBD1. The CDR3 sequence is 15 residues long. Trimming removed 0 bases from V and 3 bases from J; junction bases left unmatched: 3. Per the germline V gene, CDR1 is SGHRS and CDR2 is YFSETQ. In DNA, the CDR3 is TGCGCCAGCAGCTTGGGACAGGGTGACTACAATGAGCAGTTCTTC. It is translated as CASSLGQGDYNEQFF.

V is TRBV29-1 and J is TRBJ2-1, with D hard to call. Germline-derived CDR1 and CDR2 are SQVTM and ANQGSEA. V was shortened by 4 bases and J by 4 bases, with 11 bases between the two germline ends. CDR3 length: 13 residues. The CDR3 DNA reads TGCAGCGTTGTGCAGGATCAATACAATGAGCAGTTCTTC. It encodes CSVVQDQYNEQFF.

The genes are TRBV7-6 and TRBJ1-1; 11 bases map to TRBD1. CDR3 length: 18 residues. Trimming took 5 bases from V and 6 from J; bases not matched to a gene: 17. Germline V gene lookup returns CDR1 SGHVS and CDR2 FNYEAQ. The CDR3 sequence: CASSQPDGDRGAIAEAFF. DNA of the CDR3: TGTGCCAGCAGCCAACCAGATGGGGACAGGGGGGCGATTGCTGAAGCTTTCTTT. Together with reference TRBV7-6 and TRBJ1-1, the CDR3 gives the full variable domain: GAGVSQSPRYKVTKRGQDVALRCDPISGHVSLYWYRQALGQGPEFLTYFNYEAQQDKSGLPNDRFSAERPEGSISTLTIQRTEQRDSAMYRCASSQPDGDRGAIAEAFFGQGTRLTVV.

The chain has TRBV19 and TRBJ2-2, with 11 bases that match TRBD1. V lost 4 bases to trimming and J lost 5 bases; unmatched junction nucleotides: 3. CDR1 LNHDA and CDR2 SQIVND come from the germline V gene (reference sequence). This CDR3 spans 15 amino acids. CDR3 sequence reads: CASSTGTGGTGELFF. The CDR3 coding sequence is TGTGCCAGTAGTACCGGGACAGGGGGGACCGGGGAGCTGTTTTTT.

The chain uses TRBV13 and TRBJ2-2; the match to TRBD2 covers 9 bases. Germline values: CDR1 PRHDT, CDR2 FYEKMQ (reference sequence). V was clipped by 3 bases and J by 6 bases; unmatched bases: 11. The CDR3 length is 17 residues. CDR3: CASSLRVAGDLSGELFF. The CDR3 DNA reads TGTGCCAGCAGCTTGAGGGTAGCGGGGGATTTATCCGGGGAGCTGTTTTTT. Complete variable domain (other parts from reference TRBV13 and TRBJ2-2): AAGVIQSPRHLIKEKRETATLKCYPIPRHDTVYWYQQGPGQDPQFLISFYEKMQSDKGSIPDRFSAQQFSDYHSELNMSSLELGDSALYFCASSLRVAGDLSGELFFGEGSRLTVL.

V usage is TRBV9 and J usage is TRBJ2-5; D not certain. V lost 3 bases to trimming and J lost 2 bases, with 5 bases between them. The germline CDR1 and CDR2 sequences are SGDLS and YYNGEE. The CDR3 spans 12 residues. The CDR3 is CASSDRQETQYF. The CDR3 DNA reads as TGTGCCAGCAGCGACAGACAAGAGACCCAGTACTTC.

The rearrangement joins TRBV5-1 to TRBJ1-1, with TRBD1 matching over 7 bases. V shed 4 bases and J 0 bases; nucleotides not matched to a gene: 9. CDR1 and CDR2 from the germline V gene are SGHRS and YFSETQ. CDR3 length: 16 amino acids. CDR3 bases: TGCGCCAGCAGCGTACGCTGGGACAGTATGAACACTGAAGCTTTCTTT. It is translated as CASSVRWDSMNTEAFF. The whole variable domain, filled in from reference TRBV5-1 and TRBJ1-1, reads KAGVTQTPRYLIKTRGQQVTLSCSPISGHRSVSWYQQTPGQGLQFLFEYFSETQRNKGNFPGRFSGRQFSNSRSEMNVSTLELGDSALYLCASSVRWDSMNTEAFFGQGTRLTVV.

The chain uses TRBV2 and TRBJ2-3; D might be TRBD1 (6 bases). The CDR3 is made up of 16 amino acids. The germline V gene has CDR1 SNHLY and CDR2 FYNNEI. V was shortened by 1 base and J by 4 bases, with 15 bases between the two germline ends. The CDR3 DNA sequence: TGTGCCAGCAGTGAAGGATTGACAGGTTGGGCAGATACGCAGTATTTT. This codes for CASSEGLTGWADTQYF.

V and J are TRBV5-1 and TRBJ1-6; no definite D call. The V end was cut by 5 bases, the J end by 7 bases, with 19 bases between. The CDR3 runs to 16 residues. Germline V lookup: CDR1 SGHRS, CDR2 YFSETQ. The chain's CDR3 is CASRYNGSPGNSPLHF. CDR3 in DNA: TGCGCCAGCAGATATAACGGGTCCCCCGGGAATTCACCCCTCCACTTT. Variable domain in full (rest from reference TRBV5-1 and TRBJ1-6): KAGVTQTPRYLIKTRGQQVTLSCSPISGHRSVSWYQQTPGQGLQFLFEYFSETQRNKGNFPGRFSGRQFSNSRSEMNVSTLELGDSALYLCASRYNGSPGNSPLHFGNGTRLTVT.

This clone has only one observation. The chain joins TRBV18 to TRBJ2-1, with 10 positions matching TRBD1. The CDR3 is made up of 14 amino acids. Germline V gene data show CDR1 as KGHSH and CDR2 as LQKENI. The V gene end was trimmed by 2 bases and the J gene end by 8 bases; junction bases not matched to a gene: 3. CDR3 amino acids: CASSPGTGDDEQFF. For the CDR3, the DNA is TGTGCCAGCTCACCAGGGACAGGGGATGATGAGCAGTTCTTC.

The CDR3 loop is CASSQGDRVGNQPQHF. The CDR3 coding sequence is TGCGCCAGCAGCCAAGGGGACAGGGTTGGGAATCAGCCCCAGCATTTT. The chain carries TRBV4-1 and TRBJ1-5; 9 nucleotides align to TRBD1. The CDR3 length is 16 residues. Germline CDR1 reads MGHRA; CDR2 reads YSYEKL. Trimming took 1 base from V and 4 from J; bases not matched to a gene: 5.

The genes are TRBV5-1 and TRBJ2-5; D is undetermined. CDR1 is SGHRS and CDR2 is YFSETQ in the germline V gene. The CDR3 is 14 residues long. V dropped 1 base and J dropped 3 bases, with 10 bases sitting between them. This chain's CDR3 is CASSLTKAKETQYF. CDR3 bases: TGCGCCAGCAGCTTGACTAAAGCAAAAGAGACCCAGTACTTC.

This clone appeared a few times. The chain has TRBV7-6 and TRBJ2-7; unclear D gene. Germline assignment: CDR1 SGHVS and CDR2 FNYEAQ. The V end lost 4 bases, the J end lost 5 bases, and 12 bases lay between the germline ends. This CDR3 spans 13 amino acids. For the CDR3, the DNA is TGTGCCAGCAGCTCAACAATGGTCGACGAGCAGTACTTC. Translation gives CASSSTMVDEQYF.

This chain connects TRBV6-1 to TRBJ2-6, with 7 positions matching TRBD2. Germline CDR1 MNHNS, CDR2 SASEGT. J was trimmed by 11 bases and V by 6 bases; bases with no gene match: 7. This CDR3 comprises 13 residues. The CDR3 reads CASRDGTNYVLTF. The CDR3 DNA reads TGTGCCAGCAGGGACGGGACTAACTACGTCCTGACTTTC.